This T cell receptor beta chain was found in a study of T cell changes during pregnancy in multiple sclerosis. Germline loops: CDR1 SGHRS, CDR2 YFSETQ. V dropped 2 bases and J dropped 4 bases, with 17 bases sitting between them. The CDR3 length is 16 residues. TCRdb keeps only in-frame clones here, not all; method: immunoSEQ multiplex PCR. Of about 22,000 clones in the sample, approximately 89% are singletons; the top ten hold about 0.6%. The receptor was isolated from a female donor in good health, enrolled as a control in a pregnancy study. This specimen was CD4+ T cells from peripheral blood mononuclear cells, taken after pregnancy. This chain links TRBV5-1 with TRBJ2-3; tentatively, D is TRBD2 (5 bases). The DNA for the CDR3 is TGCGCCAGCAGCTTCTCAAACCCGGGGATCCCAGATACGCAGTATTTT. This translates into CASSFSNPGIPDTQYF.